This T cell receptor (beta chain) derives from a study of T cell repertoires in cytomegalovirus infection. Study-level points and caveats: Ex vivo responses were dominated by HLA-C-restricted CMV-specific TCR beta clonotypes. Carriage of CMV together with the relevant HLA was identifiable through cumulative public TCR beta family frequency.

Looked up from germline, CDR1 is LNHDA and CDR2 is SQIVND (reference sequence). Trimming shortened V by 11 bases and J by 2 bases, and 14 bases separated the two germline ends. This CDR3 is built from 13 residues. This clonotype was seen a handful of times. Its antigen is unknown. In TCRdb, the reads were re-called with MiXCR into one record per CDR3 protein. The sample holds under 500,000 distinct CDR3 sequences, roughly 42% seen once. The receptor's source is a human donor in good health (CMV status not recorded). Some clones in this sample may be carry-over from other donors' samples. V is TRBV19 and J is TRBJ2-3; D may match TRBD1 or TRBD2 (7 bases each). The specimen comprised cultured PBMCs, sampled from culture after CMV antigen stimulation. Here the CDR3 DNA reads TGTGCCTCCAGGGGGGGGAACACAGATACGCAGTATTTT. This encodes CASRGGNTDTQYF. The whole variable domain, filled in from reference TRBV19 and TRBJ2-3, reads DGGITQSPKYLFRKEGQNVTLSCEQNLNHDAMYWYRQDPGQGLRLIYYSQIVNDFQKGDIAEGYSVSREKKESFPLTVTSAQKNPTAFYLCASRGGNTDTQYFGPGTRLTVL.